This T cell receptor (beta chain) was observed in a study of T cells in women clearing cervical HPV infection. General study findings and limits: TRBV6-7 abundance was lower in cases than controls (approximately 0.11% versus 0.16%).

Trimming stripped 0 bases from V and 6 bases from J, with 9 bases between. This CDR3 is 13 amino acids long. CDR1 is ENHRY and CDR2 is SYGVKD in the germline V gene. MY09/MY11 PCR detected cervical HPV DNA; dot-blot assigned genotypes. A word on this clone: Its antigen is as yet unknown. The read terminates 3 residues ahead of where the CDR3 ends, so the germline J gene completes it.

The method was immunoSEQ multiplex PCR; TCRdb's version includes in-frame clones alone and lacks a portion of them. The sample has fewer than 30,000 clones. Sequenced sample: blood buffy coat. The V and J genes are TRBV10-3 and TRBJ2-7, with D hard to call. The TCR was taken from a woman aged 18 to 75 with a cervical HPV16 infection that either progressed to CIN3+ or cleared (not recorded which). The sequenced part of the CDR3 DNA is TGTGCCATCAGTGAGTCGATCCCAGGCGAG. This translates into CAISESIPGE. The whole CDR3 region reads CAISESIPGEQYF.